This T cell receptor beta chain was sequenced during a study of blood T cell repertoires in COVID-19. Study in general: Samples representing acute and convalescent COVID-19 were sourced from the United States, Italy and Spain. T cells, B-cell-depleted T cells, or PBMCs provided the cDNA or gDNA that served as material.

The assay was immunoSEQ multiplex PCR, and TCRdb's table has in-frame clones only and misses some. The sample yields 330,000 or so clones, roughly 89% seen once. CDR1 and CDR2 from the germline V gene are LNHDA and SQIVND (reference sequence). V gave up 2 bases and J gave up 5 bases, with 15 bases separating them. The CDR3 spans 15 residues. The specimen was peripheral blood. V is TRBV19 and J is TRBJ2-5; maybe TRBD1 (6 bases). This sequence originates from a woman aged 55-69 years with COVID-19, enrolled during active disease. Here the CDR3 DNA reads TGTGCCAGTAGTATAAAGGGGGTTGCATGGGAGACCCAGTACTTC. It specifies CASSIKGVAWETQYF.